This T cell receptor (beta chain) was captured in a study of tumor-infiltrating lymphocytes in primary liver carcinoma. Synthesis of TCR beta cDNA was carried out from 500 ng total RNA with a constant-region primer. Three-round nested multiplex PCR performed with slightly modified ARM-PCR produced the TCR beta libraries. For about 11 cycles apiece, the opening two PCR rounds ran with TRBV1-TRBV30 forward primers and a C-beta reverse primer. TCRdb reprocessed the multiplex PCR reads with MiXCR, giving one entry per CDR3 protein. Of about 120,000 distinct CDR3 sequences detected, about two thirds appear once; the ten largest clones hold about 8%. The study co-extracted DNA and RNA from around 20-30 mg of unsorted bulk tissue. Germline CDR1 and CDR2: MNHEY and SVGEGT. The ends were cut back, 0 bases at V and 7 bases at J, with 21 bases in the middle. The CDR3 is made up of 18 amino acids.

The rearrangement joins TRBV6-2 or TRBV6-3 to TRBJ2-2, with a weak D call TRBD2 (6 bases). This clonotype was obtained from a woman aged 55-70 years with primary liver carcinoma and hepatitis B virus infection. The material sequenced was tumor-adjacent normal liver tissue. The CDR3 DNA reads TGTGCCAGCAGTTACTCCCCCTTTGCGGGATCGAACGTCGGGGAGCTGTTTTTT. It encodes CASSYSPFAGSNVGELFF.